A selection of T cell receptor beta chains follows, all from one sample in a study of blood T cell repertoires in COVID-19. Using immunoSEQ multiplex PCR, the repertoire was profiled, and TCRdb retains in-frame clones only, with some absent. Among fewer than 45,000 clones listed, approximately 85% were seen once. The sequenced sample consisted of peripheral blood. The receptors stem from a woman of 80 years or more with acute or convalescent COVID-19. Each CDR3 is given with its conserved first and last residue. A D gene is named only where the DNA matches it firmly. Size is stated for part of the rows, as once, few or many counts, or as a class when the clone is expanded.

v_call	d_call	j_call	clone_size	cdr3_aa	cdr3_nt
TRBV3-1/TRBV3-2	TRBD2	TRBJ2-1	NA	CASSQDRRLAGAGNEQFF	TGTGCCAGCAGCCAAGATAGGAGACTAGCGGGAGCGGGCAATGAGCAGTTCTTC
TRBV5-1	TRBD2	TRBJ2-1	NA	CASSLDAGDNRQQFF	TGCGCCAGCAGCTTGGATGCGGGAGACAACCGTCAGCAGTTCTTC
TRBV2	NA	TRBJ2-3	NA	CASSLGAGTSTDTQYF	TGTGCCAGCAGTCTAGGTGCCGGGACTAGCACAGATACGCAGTATTTT
TRBV7-2	TRBD2	TRBJ2-5	NA	CASSFAGTTIETQYF	TGTGCCAGCAGCTTTGCCGGGACTACTATAGAGACCCAGTACTTC
TRBV6-5	TRBD1	TRBJ2-7	NA	CASSDLYRGEQYF	TGTGCCAGCAGCGACCTATACAGGGGCGAGCAGTACTTC
TRBV19	TRBD2	TRBJ2-5	NA	CASSYGTNEETQYF	TGTGCCAGTAGTTACGGGACTAATGAAGAGACCCAGTACTTC
TRBV9	TRBD1	TRBJ2-7	NA	CASSLDRGEQYF	TGTGCCAGCAGCCTTGACAGGGGCGAGCAGTACTTC
TRBV27	NA	TRBJ2-7	NA	CASLRGSTWGSDEQYF	TGTGCCAGCCTTAGGGGCAGTACGTGGGGTTCTGACGAGCAGTACTTC
TRBV4-1	NA	TRBJ1-1	NA	CASSQERGLGTEAFF	TGCGCCAGCAGCCAAGAGCGGGGGTTGGGCACTGAAGCTTTCTTT
TRBV2	TRBD2	TRBJ2-1	NA	CASSGSSGIVGEQFF	TGTGCCAGCAGTGGTAGTAGCGGGATCGTCGGTGAGCAGTTCTTC
TRBV12-3/TRBV12-4	NA	TRBJ1-2	NA	CASSQGNYGYTF	TGTGCCAGCAGTCAGGGGAACTATGGCTACACCTTC
TRBV5-1	NA	TRBJ1-2	NA	CASSLGRQGNDGYTF	TGCGCCAGCAGCTTGGGTAGGCAGGGAAACGATGGCTACACCTTC
TRBV3-1/TRBV3-2	NA	TRBJ1-2	NA	CASSQVSVYGYTF	TGTGCCAGCAGCCAAGTGTCTGTCTATGGCTACACCTTC
TRBV9	TRBD2	TRBJ2-3	NA	CASSATLAGARTDTQYF	TGTGCCAGCAGCGCCACCTTAGCGGGAGCAAGAACAGATACGCAGTATTTT
TRBV30	TRBD1	TRBJ2-7	NA	CAGTGNLHEQYF	TGTGCCGGGACAGGGAATCTCCACGAGCAGTACTTC
TRBV5-1	NA	TRBJ1-2	NA	CASSLESGNYGYTF	TGCGCCAGCAGCTTGGAGTCAGGGAACTATGGCTACACCTTC
TRBV5-1	TRBD2	TRBJ2-7	once	CASSLTGGYEQYF	TGCGCCAGCAGCTTGACGGGGGGCTACGAGCAGTACTTC
TRBV5-6	NA	TRBJ2-3	once	CASSSGAGRTDTQYF	TGTGCCAGCAGCTCTGGTGCGGGGAGAACAGATACGCAGTATTTT
TRBV6-4	NA	TRBJ2-1	NA	CASSRHRDNYNEQFF	TGTGCCAGCAGTCGTCATCGGGACAACTACAATGAGCAGTTCTTC
TRBV28	TRBD1	TRBJ1-5	NA	CASRGTVGFNSNQPQHF	TGTGCCAGCAGAGGGACAGTAGGGTTCAATAGCAATCAGCCCCAGCATTTT
TRBV15	NA	TRBJ1-2	NA	CATSRPAPFGYGYTF	TGTGCCACCAGCAGGCCCGCCCCATTCGGCTATGGCTACACCTTC
TRBV5-5	NA	TRBJ1-5	once	CASRLTGDQPQHF	TGTGCCAGCAGACTGACAGGAGATCAGCCCCAGCATTTT
TRBV9	NA	TRBJ2-1	NA	CASSVAGYNEQFF	TGTGCCAGCAGCGTAGCCGGGTACAATGAGCAGTTCTTC
TRBV10-2	NA	TRBJ1-1	NA	CASSEGYRVNTEAFF	TGCGCCAGCAGTGAAGGATACAGGGTGAACACTGAAGCTTTCTTT
TRBV2	NA	TRBJ2-7	NA	CASSDGTTSEQYF	TGTGCCAGCAGCGACGGGACGACTAGCGAGCAGTACTTC
TRBV19	TRBD1	TRBJ2-2	NA	CASSHGQENTGELFF	TGTGCCAGTAGCCACGGACAGGAGAACACCGGGGAGCTGTTTTTT
TRBV3-1/TRBV3-2	NA	TRBJ2-3	NA	CASSRGTGHLTDTQYF	TGTGCCAGCAGCCGAGGCACGGGACACCTCACAGATACGCAGTATTTT
TRBV21-1	NA	TRBJ1-1	once	CASSIRPCWNTEAFF	TGTGCCAGCAGCATTCGTCCGTGTTGGAACACTGAAGCTTTCTTT
TRBV30	NA	TRBJ2-6	NA	CAWGSYGANVLTF	TGTGCCTGGGGGTCTTATGGGGCCAACGTCCTGACTTTC
TRBV12-3/TRBV12-4	NA	TRBJ1-4	NA	CASSLVGQKLFF	TGTGCCAGCAGTTTAGTTGGTCAGAAACTGTTTTTT
TRBV3-1/TRBV3-2	TRBD2	TRBJ2-4	NA	CASSLGLAGGIQYF	TGTGCCAGCAGCCTCGGGCTAGCGGGAGGTATTCAGTACTTC
TRBV18	NA	TRBJ1-4	NA	CASSRLAANEKLFF	TGTGCCAGCTCACGGTTGGCGGCTAATGAAAAACTGTTTTTT
TRBV28	NA	TRBJ1-2	NA	CASSRSGLRGYTF	TGTGCCAGCAGTAGATCAGGGCTCCGCGGCTACACCTTC
TRBV19	TRBD1	TRBJ1-1	once	CASSRHRGRVAEAFF	TGTGCCAGTAGTAGACACAGGGGGCGAGTCGCTGAAGCTTTCTTT
TRBV11-2	TRBD2	TRBJ2-7	once	CASSFLTSGSSHEQYF	TGTGCCAGCAGCTTTCTCACTAGCGGGAGTTCCCACGAGCAGTACTTC
TRBV19	TRBD2	TRBJ2-5	NA	CASSFRTSGRAETQYF	TGTGCCAGTAGTTTTCGGACTAGCGGGAGGGCCGAGACCCAGTACTTC
TRBV28	NA	TRBJ1-1	NA	CASEQSSNTEAFF	TGTGCCAGCGAACAATCTTCGAACACTGAAGCTTTCTTT
TRBV2	NA	TRBJ2-3	NA	CASSVTLGGLSTDTQYF	TGTGCCAGCAGTGTCACCCTCGGCGGGTTAAGCACAGATACGCAGTATTTT
TRBV10-3	TRBD1	TRBJ2-2	NA	CAISEAGGRTGELFF	TGTGCCATCAGTGAGGCAGGGGGCAGAACCGGGGAGCTGTTTTTT
TRBV7-7	NA	TRBJ2-7	NA	CASSLDEGQSGEQYF	TGTGCCAGCAGCTTAGATGAAGGACAGTCGGGCGAGCAGTACTTC
TRBV5-1	TRBD1	TRBJ1-1	few	CASSLVSTGQGTTEAFF	TGCGCCAGCAGCTTGGTGAGTACGGGACAGGGTACAACTGAAGCTTTCTTT
TRBV7-9	NA	TRBJ2-1	once	CASSKKGSALGNEQFF	TGTGCCAGCAGCAAGAAAGGTAGCGCTTTAGGCAATGAGCAGTTCTTC
TRBV24-1	TRBD2	TRBJ2-1	NA	CATSDQGLGKYEQFF	TGTGCCACCAGTGACCAAGGACTAGGGAAGTATGAGCAGTTCTTC
TRBV29-1	NA	TRBJ2-3	NA	CSVEDPASSGRGTDTQYF	TGCAGCGTTGAAGATCCCGCTAGTAGCGGCCGAGGGACAGATACGCAGTATTTT
TRBV7-2	NA	TRBJ2-7	NA	CASSLSVGDTYEQYF	TGTGCCAGCAGCTTAAGTGTCGGGGATACCTACGAGCAGTACTTC
TRBV7-2	NA	TRBJ2-2	NA	CASSLGGQGGGELFF	TGTGCCAGCAGCTTGGGGGGGCAAGGCGGCGGGGAGCTGTTTTTT
TRBV2	TRBD2	TRBJ2-1	NA	CASTPPLAREGRNEQFF	TGTGCCAGCACCCCACCTTTAGCAAGGGAGGGCCGCAATGAGCAGTTCTTC
TRBV27	NA	TRBJ1-5	once	CASSLTRTNQPQHF	TGTGCCAGCAGTTTAACCAGAACCAATCAGCCCCAGCATTTT
TRBV27	NA	TRBJ1-5	NA	CASSLVAVRWTLSDQPQHF	TGTGCCAGCAGTTTAGTGGCGGTACGATGGACTCTATCAGATCAGCCCCAGCATTTT
TRBV28	NA	TRBJ1-1	once	CASSLLLGRDAFF	TGTGCCAGCAGCCTCCTTTTGGGGAGGGATGCTTTCTTT
TRBV9	NA	TRBJ2-1	NA	CASSEGVKRSSYNEQFF	TGTGCCAGCAGCGAGGGGGTAAAGCGGAGCTCCTACAATGAGCAGTTCTTC
TRBV10-2	NA	TRBJ2-2	NA	CASSEAGRGGELFF	TGCGCCAGCAGTGAGGCGGGACGTGGCGGGGAGCTGTTTTTT
TRBV12-3/TRBV12-4	NA	TRBJ1-6	NA	CASSFEVGSPLHF	TGTGCCAGCAGTTTTGAGGTTGGCTCACCCCTCCACTTT
TRBV7-6	NA	TRBJ1-1	NA	CASSLAGLNTEAFF	TGTGCCAGCAGCTTGGCAGGCCTGAACACTGAAGCTTTCTTT